The rows below give T cell receptor beta chains drawn from one sample of a study of vaccination and CD4 T cells after COVID-19. Antigens of these TCRs are unknown. MiXCR was run by TCRdb on the PCR reads, yielding one entry per CDR3 protein. The sample records about 20,000 distinct CDR3 sequences, over 50% being singletons. The sample comprised CD4+ T cells from blood, cultured in vitro. The receptors shown here come from a human donor who had recovered from COVID-19. Both conserved end residues are part of each CDR3. The D gene is left open where the match is weak. Not every row has a clone size; where given, it reads once, few, many or a size class.

>TRBJ2-5|TRBD1|NA|TRBV6-2/TRBV6-3
CASSYQGVQETQYF
TGTGCCAGCAGTTATCAGGGGGTCCAAGAGACCCAGTACTTC
>TRBJ1-1|TRBD1|NA|TRBV27
CASRLGQRNTEAFF
TGTGCCAGCAGGTTGGGACAGAGAAACACTGAAGCTTTCTTT
>TRBJ2-3|TRBD1|NA|TRBV12-3/TRBV12-4
CASSFWTGAGTDTQYF
TGTGCCAGCAGTTTCTGGACAGGGGCCGGCACAGATACGCAGTATTTT
>TRBJ2-5|NA|NA|TRBV7-9
CASSVRRPDSAQETQYF
TGTGCCAGCAGCGTAAGGCGACCGGACTCAGCCCAAGAGACCCAGTACTTC
>TRBJ2-5|NA|NA|TRBV2
CASKDALQETQYF
TGTGCCAGCAAGGACGCGCTCCAAGAGACCCAGTACTTC
>TRBJ1-1|NA|NA|TRBV10-3
CAISEGARNTEAFF
TGTGCCATCAGTGAGGGGGCTAGAAACACTGAAGCTTTCTTT
>TRBJ1-5|TRBD1|few|TRBV6-1
CASSAQGVAGSQPQHF
TGTGCCAGCAGTGCCCAGGGGGTTGCTGGCAGTCAGCCCCAGCATTTT
>TRBJ2-5|TRBD1|few|TRBV2
CASSGTGHAETQYF
TGTGCCAGCAGTGGGACAGGGCATGCCGAGACCCAGTACTTC
>TRBJ2-5|TRBD2|NA|TRBV19
CASSWRELAGDYQETQYF
TGTGCCAGTAGTTGGAGGGAACTAGCGGGGGACTACCAAGAGACCCAGTACTTC
>TRBJ1-5|NA|NA|TRBV20-1
CSANQASNQPQHF
TGCAGTGCGAATCAGGCGAGCAATCAGCCCCAGCATTTT
>TRBJ2-7|NA|few|TRBV20-1
CSASRDGTYEQYF
TGCAGTGCTAGCCGGGACGGTACCTACGAGCAGTACTTC
>TRBJ1-5|NA|few|TRBV20-1
CSARGTLGLLPNQPQHF
TGCAGTGCTAGAGGGACTCTGGGGCTCCTCCCCAATCAGCCCCAGCATTTT
>TRBJ1-1|NA|few|TRBV20-1
CSARDQLPAEAFF
TGCAGTGCTAGAGATCAGCTCCCAGCTGAGGCTTTCTTT
>TRBJ1-2|NA|NA|TRBV7-2
CASSQDISDGQDYGYTF
TGTGCCAGCAGCCAGGACATAAGCGATGGGCAGGACTATGGCTACACCTTC
>TRBJ2-1|TRBD2|NA|TRBV9
CASSLTSGYNEQFF
TGTGCCAGCAGCCTTACTAGCGGTTACAATGAGCAGTTCTTC
>TRBJ2-7|NA|NA|TRBV5-1
CASSLAGYPTDEQYF
TGCGCCAGCAGCTTGGCGGGTTACCCTACCGACGAGCAGTACTTC
>TRBJ1-5|TRBD1|few|TRBV12-3/TRBV12-4
CASSPGQTKNQPQHF
TGTGCCAGCAGTCCGGGACAGACAAAAAATCAGCCCCAGCATTTT